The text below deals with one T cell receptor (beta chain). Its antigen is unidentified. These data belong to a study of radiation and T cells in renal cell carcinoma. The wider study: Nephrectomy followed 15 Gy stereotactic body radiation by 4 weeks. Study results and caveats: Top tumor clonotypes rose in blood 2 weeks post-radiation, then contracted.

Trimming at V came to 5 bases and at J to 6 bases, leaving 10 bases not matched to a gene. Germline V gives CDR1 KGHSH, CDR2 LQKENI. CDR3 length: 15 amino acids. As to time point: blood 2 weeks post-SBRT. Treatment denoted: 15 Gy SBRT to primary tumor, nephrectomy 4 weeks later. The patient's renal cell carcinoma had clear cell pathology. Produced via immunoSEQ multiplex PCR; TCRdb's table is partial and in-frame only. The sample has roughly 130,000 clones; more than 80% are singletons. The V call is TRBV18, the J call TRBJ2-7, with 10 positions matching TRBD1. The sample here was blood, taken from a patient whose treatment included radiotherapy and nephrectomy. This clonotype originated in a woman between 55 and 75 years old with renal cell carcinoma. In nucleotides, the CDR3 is TGTGCCAGCTCAGTTATTTCGGGACAGGGGACCGAGCAGTACTTC. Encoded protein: CASSVISGQGTEQYF. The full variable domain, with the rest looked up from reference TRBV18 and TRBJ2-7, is NAGVMQNPRHLVRRRGQEARLRCSPMKGHSHVYWYRQLPEEGLKFMVYLQKENIIDESGMPKERFSAEFPKEGPSILRIQQVVRGDSAAYFCASSVISGQGTEQYFGPGTRLTVT.